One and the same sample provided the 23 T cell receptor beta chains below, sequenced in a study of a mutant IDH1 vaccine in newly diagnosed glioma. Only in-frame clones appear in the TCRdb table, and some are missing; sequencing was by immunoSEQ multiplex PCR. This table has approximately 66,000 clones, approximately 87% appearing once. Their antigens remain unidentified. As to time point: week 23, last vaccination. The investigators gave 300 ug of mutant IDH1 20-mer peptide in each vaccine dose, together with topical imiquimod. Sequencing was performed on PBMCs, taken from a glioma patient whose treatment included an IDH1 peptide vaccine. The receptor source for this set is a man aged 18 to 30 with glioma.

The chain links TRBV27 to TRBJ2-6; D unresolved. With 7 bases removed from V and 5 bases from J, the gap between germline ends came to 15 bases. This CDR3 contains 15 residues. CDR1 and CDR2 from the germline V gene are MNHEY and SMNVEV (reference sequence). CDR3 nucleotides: TGTGCCAGCACCCCTCAGTGGGCTCGGGCCAACGTCCTGACTTTC. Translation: CASTPQWARANVLTF.

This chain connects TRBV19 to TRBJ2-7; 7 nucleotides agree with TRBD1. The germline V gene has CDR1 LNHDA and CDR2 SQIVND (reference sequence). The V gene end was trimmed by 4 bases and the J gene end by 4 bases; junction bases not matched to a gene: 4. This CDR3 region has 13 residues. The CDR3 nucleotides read TGTGCCAGTAGTAGCACAGGGGTGTACGAGCAGTACTTC. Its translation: CASSSTGVYEQYF.

The CDR3 reads CASSTLREPGEKLFF. The DNA of the CDR3 is TGTGCCAGCAGTACCCTCAGGGAGCCCGGTGAAAAACTGTTTTTT. J is TRBJ1-4 and V is TRBV27; maybe TRBD1 (5 bases). Germline V gene lookup returns CDR1 MNHEY and CDR2 SMNVEV (reference sequence). V lost 5 bases and J lost 7, with 17 bases in between. The CDR3 is 15 residues long.

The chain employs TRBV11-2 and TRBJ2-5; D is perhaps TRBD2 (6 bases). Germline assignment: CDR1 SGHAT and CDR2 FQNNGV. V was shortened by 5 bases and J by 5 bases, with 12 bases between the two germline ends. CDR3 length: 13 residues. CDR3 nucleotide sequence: TGTGCCAGCAGCCCCGGCGGGGAGGAGACCCAGTACTTC. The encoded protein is CASSPGGEETQYF.

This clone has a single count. DNA of the CDR3: TGTGCCAGCAGGGATTTGAGAAGCGGGAGGCTCACAGATACGCAGTATTTT. It is translated as CASRDLRSGRLTDTQYF. The chain recombines TRBV2 with TRBJ2-3; 9 bases match TRBD2. V trimming: 6 bases; J trimming: 2 bases; junction bases outside the gene matches: 12. Germline V gene data show CDR1 as SNHLY and CDR2 as FYNNEI. The CDR3 has 17 amino acids.

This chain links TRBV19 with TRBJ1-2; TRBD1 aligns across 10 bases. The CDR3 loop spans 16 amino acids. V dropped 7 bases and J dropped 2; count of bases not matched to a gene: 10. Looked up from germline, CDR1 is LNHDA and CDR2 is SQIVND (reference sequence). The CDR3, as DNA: TGTGCCAGTACTCTTGTCGGGACAGGGGCGAACTATGGCTACACCTTC. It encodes CASTLVGTGANYGYTF.

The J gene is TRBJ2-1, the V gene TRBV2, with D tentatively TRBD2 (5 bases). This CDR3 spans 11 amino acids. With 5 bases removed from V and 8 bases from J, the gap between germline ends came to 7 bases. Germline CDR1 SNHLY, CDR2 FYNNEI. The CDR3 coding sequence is TGTGCCAGCAGTATCGGGGATGAGCAGTTCTTC. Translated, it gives CASSIGDEQFF.

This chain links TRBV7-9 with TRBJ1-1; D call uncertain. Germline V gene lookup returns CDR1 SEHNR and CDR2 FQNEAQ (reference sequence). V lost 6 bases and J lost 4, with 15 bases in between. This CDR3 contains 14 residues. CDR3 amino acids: CASSHDGWGTEAFF. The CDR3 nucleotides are TGTGCCAGCAGTCACGACGGTTGGGGCACTGAAGCTTTCTTT.

The CDR3 DNA reads as TGCAGCGTTGGAGCCAGCGGAGTATACAATGAGCAGTTCTTC. Translating gives CSVGASGVYNEQFF. This chain uses TRBV29-1 with TRBJ2-1, with D possibly being TRBD2 (5 bases). V was trimmed by 4 bases and J by 4 bases, leaving 14 bases between them. Per the germline V gene, CDR1 is SQVTM and CDR2 is ANQGSEA. The CDR3 totals 14 residues.

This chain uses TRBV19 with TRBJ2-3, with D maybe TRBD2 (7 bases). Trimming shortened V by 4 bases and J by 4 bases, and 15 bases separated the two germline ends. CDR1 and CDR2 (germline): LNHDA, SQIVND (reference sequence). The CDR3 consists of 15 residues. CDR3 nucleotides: TGTGCCAGTAGTAAAGGGGCGGGGGCGGCAGATACGCAGTATTTT. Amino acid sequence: CASSKGAGAADTQYF.

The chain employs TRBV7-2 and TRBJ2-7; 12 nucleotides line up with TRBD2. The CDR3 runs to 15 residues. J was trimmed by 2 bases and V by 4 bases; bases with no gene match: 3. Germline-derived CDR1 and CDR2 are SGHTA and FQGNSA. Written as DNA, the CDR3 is TGTGCCAGCAGCTCAAGGACTAGCGGGACCTACGAGCAGTACTTC. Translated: CASSSRTSGTYEQYF.

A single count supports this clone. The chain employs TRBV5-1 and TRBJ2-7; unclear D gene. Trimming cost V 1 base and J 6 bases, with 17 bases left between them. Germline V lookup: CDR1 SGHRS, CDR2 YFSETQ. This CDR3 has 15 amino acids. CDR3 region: CASSLPTVSSAEQYF. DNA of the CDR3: TGCGCCAGCAGCTTGCCCACAGTATCGTCCGCCGAGCAGTACTTC.

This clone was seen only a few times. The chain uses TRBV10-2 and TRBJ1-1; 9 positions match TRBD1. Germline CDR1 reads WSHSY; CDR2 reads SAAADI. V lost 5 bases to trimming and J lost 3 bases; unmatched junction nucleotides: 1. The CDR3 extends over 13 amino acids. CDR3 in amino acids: CASSTGGHTEAFF. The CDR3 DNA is TGCGCCAGCAGTACAGGGGGCCACACTGAAGCTTTCTTT.

DNA of the CDR3: TGTGCCAGCAGCTTAAGTGGGGGGGTCTACGGCTACACCTTC. This sequence encodes CASSLSGGVYGYTF. The chain has TRBV7-9 and TRBJ1-2; possible D gene TRBD1, 5 bases. Germline values: CDR1 SEHNR, CDR2 FQNEAQ (reference sequence). The CDR3 is 14 amino acids. The ends were cut back, 2 bases at V and 8 bases at J, with 15 bases in the middle.

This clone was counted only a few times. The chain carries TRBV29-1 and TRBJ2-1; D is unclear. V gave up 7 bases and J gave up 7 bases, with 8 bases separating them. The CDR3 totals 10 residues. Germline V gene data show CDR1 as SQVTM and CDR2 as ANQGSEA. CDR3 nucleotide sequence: TGCAGCGCTAACGGGAATGAGCAGTTCTTC. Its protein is CSANGNEQFF.

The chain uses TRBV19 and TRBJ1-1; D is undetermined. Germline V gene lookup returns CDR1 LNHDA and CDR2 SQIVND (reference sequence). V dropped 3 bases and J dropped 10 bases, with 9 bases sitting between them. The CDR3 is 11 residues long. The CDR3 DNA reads TGTGCCAGTAGTATCGAAAAGTCAGCTTTCTTT. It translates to CASSIEKSAFF.

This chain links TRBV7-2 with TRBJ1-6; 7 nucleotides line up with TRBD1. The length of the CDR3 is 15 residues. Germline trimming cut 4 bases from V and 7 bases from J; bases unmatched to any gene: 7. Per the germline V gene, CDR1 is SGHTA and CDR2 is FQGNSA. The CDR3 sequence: CASSSGGDRNSPLHF. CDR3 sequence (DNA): TGTGCCAGCAGCTCGGGGGGGGACAGAAATTCACCCCTCCACTTT. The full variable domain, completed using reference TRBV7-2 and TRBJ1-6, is GAGVSQSPSNKVTEKGKDVELRCDPISGHTALYWYRQSLGQGLEFLIYFQGNSAPDKSGLPSDRFSAERTGGSVSTLTIQRTQQEDSAVYLCASSSGGDRNSPLHFGNGTRLTVT.

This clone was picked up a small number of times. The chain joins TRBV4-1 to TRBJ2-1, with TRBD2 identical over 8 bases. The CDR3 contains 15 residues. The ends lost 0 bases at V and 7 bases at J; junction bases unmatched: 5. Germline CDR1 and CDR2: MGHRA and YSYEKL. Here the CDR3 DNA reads TGCGCCAGCAGCCAAGATACCGGGGGGGCGAATGAGCAGTTCTTC. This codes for CASSQDTGGANEQFF.

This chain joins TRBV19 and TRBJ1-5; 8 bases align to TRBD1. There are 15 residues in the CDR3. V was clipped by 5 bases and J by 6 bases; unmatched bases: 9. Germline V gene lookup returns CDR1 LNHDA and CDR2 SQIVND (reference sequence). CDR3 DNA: TGTGCCAGTAGTGTTCAGGGGGCAGGTCTTCAGCCCCAGCATTTT. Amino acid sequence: CASSVQGAGLQPQHF.

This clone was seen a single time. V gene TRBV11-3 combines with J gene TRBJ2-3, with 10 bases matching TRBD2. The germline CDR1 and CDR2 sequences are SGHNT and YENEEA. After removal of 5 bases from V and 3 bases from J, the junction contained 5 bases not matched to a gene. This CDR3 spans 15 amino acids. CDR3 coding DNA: TGTGCCAGCAGCGTGGGACTAGCGAAGACAGATACGCAGTATTTT. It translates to CASSVGLAKTDTQYF.

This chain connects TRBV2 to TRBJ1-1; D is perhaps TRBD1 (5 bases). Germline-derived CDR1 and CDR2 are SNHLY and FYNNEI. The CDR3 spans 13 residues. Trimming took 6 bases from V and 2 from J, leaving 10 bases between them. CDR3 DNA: TGTGCCAGCAGCTCCGACAGCAACACTGAAGCTTTCTTT. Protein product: CASSSDSNTEAFF.

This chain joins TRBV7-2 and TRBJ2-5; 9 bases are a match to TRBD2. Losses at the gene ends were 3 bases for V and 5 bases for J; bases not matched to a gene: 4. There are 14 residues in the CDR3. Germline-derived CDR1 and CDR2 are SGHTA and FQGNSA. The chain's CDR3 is CASSFRGRAETQYF. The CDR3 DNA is TGTGCCAGCAGCTTTCGCGGGAGGGCGGAGACCCAGTACTTC.

The CDR3 region is CSAQDSRRQYF. The CDR3 bases are TGCAGTGCTCAAGATTCCCGGAGGCAGTACTTC. V and J are TRBV20-1 and TRBJ2-7; D remains unclear. The CDR3 is 11 amino acids. V lost 5 bases and J 9 bases, leaving 14 bases between the germline ends. Looked up from germline, CDR1 is DFQATT and CDR2 is SNEGSKA (reference sequence).